What follows are 27 T cell receptor beta chains derived from one specimen sequenced in a study of PD-1 blockade in classical Hodgkin lymphoma. All patients relapsed after autologous stem cell transplantation, and brentuximab vedotin exposure varied. Profiling relied on immunoSEQ multiplex PCR, and the TCRdb table lists in-frame clones only, not all of them. The sample lists about 24,000 clones, 60% to 85% occurring once. The sequenced sample was peripheral blood mononuclear cells (PBMCs), obtained before the second cycle of nivolumab. The receptor set was obtained from a human donor with classical Hodgkin lymphoma.

The genes are TRBV11-3 and TRBJ2-3; no reliable D call. V was clipped by 5 bases and J by 4 bases, with 16 bases between them. The CDR3 sequence is 15 residues long. Germline V gene data show CDR1 as SGHNT and CDR2 as YENEEA. CDR3 region: CASSLADSGADTQYF. In DNA, the CDR3 is TGTGCCAGCAGCCTCGCTGATAGTGGGGCAGATACGCAGTATTTT.

V is TRBV7-6 and J is TRBJ2-7; weak D call: TRBD2 (6 bases). With 0 bases removed from V and 1 base from J, the gap between germline ends came to 19 bases. CDR1 is SGHVS, CDR2 FNYEAQ, per germline. The CDR3 consists of 18 residues. CDR3 coding DNA: TGTGCCAGCAGCTTAGCCCCTGGGGCGGGACGAGGGTCCTACGAGCAGTACTTC. Protein product: CASSLAPGAGRGSYEQYF.

This clone showed up just once. This specimen includes other DNA sequences encoding the same CDR3. The rearrangement uses TRBV15 and TRBJ2-1; perhaps TRBD2 as D (5 bases). The V end lost 3 bases, the J end lost 5 bases, and 17 bases lay between the germline ends. CDR1 LNHNV and CDR2 YYDKDF come from the germline V gene (reference sequence). CDR3 length: 16 residues. The CDR3 DNA follows: TGTGCCACCAGCAGGGTAGTGGGAGCAGGTCACAATGAGCAGTTCTTC. It specifies CATSRVVGAGHNEQFF.

The chain has TRBV7-9 and TRBJ2-5; D is tentatively TRBD1 or TRBD2 (5 bases each). Trimming removed 6 bases at V and 11 bases at J, with 19 bases between. The CDR3 is 13 residues long. CDR1 and CDR2 from the germline V gene are SEHNR and FQNEAQ (reference sequence). The CDR3 region is CASSVLGVGEQYF. DNA for the CDR3: TGTGCCAGCAGTGTATTAGGGGTCGGGGAGCAGTACTTC.

The chain couples TRBV11-1 to TRBJ2-3; TRBD2 aligns across 9 bases. J lost 3 bases, V lost 4 bases, and 11 bases had no gene match. CDR1 and CDR2 (germline): SGHAT, FQDESV (reference sequence). This CDR3 is 17 amino acids long. CDR3 DNA sequence: TGTGCCAGCAGCTCGTTTGGACTAGCGATGGGGACAGATACGCAGTATTTT. The encoded protein is CASSSFGLAMGTDTQYF.

The J gene is TRBJ1-1, the V gene TRBV28; possibly TRBD1 for D (5 bases). Germline CDR1 is MDHEN and CDR2 is SYDVKM. The V end was cut by 1 base, the J end by 12 bases, with 15 bases between. CDR3 length: 13 amino acids. In nucleotides, the CDR3 is TGTGCCAGCAGTTTATTACGAGGGGCGGGGTCTTTCTTT. Amino acid sequence: CASSLLRGAGSFF.

CDR3: CASQTRGEQYF. For the CDR3, the DNA is TGTGCCAGCCAAACCCGGGGCGAGCAGTACTTC. The rearrangement joins TRBV6-5 to TRBJ2-7, with D perhaps matching TRBD2 (5 bases). The CDR3 consists of 11 residues. Germline values: CDR1 MNHEY, CDR2 SVGAGI. V lost 8 bases and J lost 6, with 11 bases in between.

This clone was counted once. The chain uses TRBV7-9 and TRBJ1-5; D not resolved. The CDR3 has 13 residues. The germline gives CDR1 SEHNR, CDR2 FQNEAQ (reference sequence). Trimming stripped 2 bases from V and 3 bases from J, with 5 bases between. The CDR3 DNA reads as TGTGCCAGCAGCTTAACTCCCAATCAGCCCCAGCATTTT. This gives the protein CASSLTPNQPQHF. Based on the CDR3 plus reference TRBV7-9 and TRBJ1-5, the full variable domain is DTGVSQNPRHKITKRGQNVTFRCDPISEHNRLYWYRQTLGQGPEFLTYFQNEAQLEKSRLLSDRFSAERPKGSFSTLEIQRTEQGDSAMYLCASSLTPNQPQHFGDGTRLSIL.

The V gene is TRBV18, the J gene TRBJ1-2; 7 positions agree with TRBD1. This CDR3 is built from 13 residues. The junction had 5 bases not matched to a gene; V was cut back by 6 bases and J by 4 bases. Germline V CDR1 and CDR2: KGHSH, LQKENI. The CDR3 DNA follows: TGTGCCAGCTCTCTAGACAGGGCCTATGGCTACACCTTC. It codes for CASSLDRAYGYTF.

The V gene is TRBV7-9, the J gene TRBJ1-2; D gene ambiguous. CDR3 length: 14 amino acids. V gave up 2 bases and J gave up 8 bases, with 15 bases separating them. Looked up from germline, CDR1 is SEHNR and CDR2 is FQNEAQ (reference sequence). The CDR3 DNA is TGTGCCAGCAGCTTACGAGAGGGCGAGAGGGGCTACACCTTC. Encoded protein: CASSLREGERGYTF.

The gene calls are TRBV12-5 and TRBJ2-7; TRBD2 is a possible D gene (6 bases). V was trimmed by 6 bases and J by 0 bases, leaving 12 bases between them. Germline V gene lookup returns CDR1 LGHNT and CDR2 FRNRAP. The CDR3 spans 14 residues. The CDR3, as DNA: TGTGCTAGTGGGGCCGAGGAGGGCTCCTACGAGCAGTACTTC. Amino acids: CASGAEEGSYEQYF. Variable domain in full (rest from reference TRBV12-5 and TRBJ2-7): DARVTQTPRHKVTEMGQEVTMRCQPILGHNTVFWYRQTMMQGLELLAYFRNRAPLDDSGMPKDRFSAEMPDATLATLKIQPSEPRDSAVYFCASGAEEGSYEQYFGPGTRLTVT.

This clone appeared once. The chain is built from TRBV4-1 and TRBJ1-1; unclear D gene. The V end was cut by 3 bases, the J end by 10 bases, with 15 bases between. The CDR3 runs to 13 residues. Germline CDR1 reads MGHRA; CDR2 reads YSYEKL. The CDR3 loop is CASSQVAIAGAFF. The CDR3 nucleotides read TGCGCCAGCAGCCAGGTGGCCATCGCAGGAGCTTTCTTT.

The gene calls are TRBV7-2 and TRBJ2-1; D possibly uses TRBD1 or TRBD2 (6 bases each). The length of the CDR3 is 13 residues. CDR1 SGHTA and CDR2 FQGNSA come from the germline V gene. Trimming cost V 4 bases and J 8 bases, with 12 bases left between them. The CDR3 protein is CASSWTGGDEQFF. The CDR3, as DNA: TGTGCCAGCAGCTGGACCGGGGGCGATGAGCAGTTCTTC. The complete variable domain, with remaining parts taken from reference TRBV7-2 and TRBJ2-1, reads GAGVSQSPSNKVTEKGKDVELRCDPISGHTALYWYRQSLGQGLEFLIYFQGNSAPDKSGLPSDRFSAERTGGSVSTLTIQRTQQEDSAVYLCASSWTGGDEQFFGPGTRLTVL.

This clone was seen a few times. The gene calls are TRBV10-1 and TRBJ2-1; 12 bases line up with TRBD2. The trim removed 5 bases at V and 5 bases at J, leaving 4 bases unmatched. The CDR3 is 15 residues long. Germline CDR1 WNHNN, CDR2 SYGVQD (reference sequence). The CDR3 is CASSWTSGMDNEQFF. CDR3 bases: TGCGCCAGCAGTTGGACTAGCGGGATGGACAATGAGCAGTTCTTC.

The chain recombines TRBV6-5 with TRBJ2-7, with D perhaps matching TRBD1 or TRBD2 (5 bases each). The CDR3 loop spans 13 amino acids. CDR1 is MNHEY, CDR2 SVGAGI, per germline. V was trimmed by 2 bases and J by 4 bases, leaving 9 bases between them. CDR3 protein: CASSYHWGYEQYF. CDR3 sequence (DNA): TGTGCCAGCAGTTACCACTGGGGGTACGAGCAGTACTTC.

This chain connects TRBV7-9 to TRBJ1-1, with TRBD1 as a possible D gene (5 bases). Trimming removed 2 bases at V and 5 bases at J, with 6 bases between. The length of the CDR3 is 12 residues. The germline gives CDR1 SEHNR, CDR2 FQNEAQ (reference sequence). The CDR3 sequence is CASSLSGTEAFF. The CDR3 DNA reads TGTGCCAGCAGCTTATCAGGGACTGAAGCTTTCTTT.

V usage is TRBV5-8 and J usage is TRBJ2-3, with 9 bases fitting TRBD2. Germline V gives CDR1 SGHTS, CDR2 YDEGEE. The CDR3 runs to 12 residues. After removal of 4 bases from V and 10 bases from J, the junction contained 4 bases not matched to a gene. The CDR3 protein is CASSPIAGAQYF. The CDR3 DNA sequence: TGTGCCAGCAGCCCAATAGCGGGAGCGCAGTATTTT.

The chain is built from TRBV29-1 and TRBJ2-5; TRBD1 agrees at 12 bases. The CDR3 runs 17 residues. With 0 bases clipped from V and 1 base from J, the junction kept 6 bases outside the gene matches. CDR1 and CDR2 (germline): SQVTM, ANQGSEA. The CDR3 sequence is CSVEDQLGQGAQETQYF. CDR3 DNA: TGCAGCGTTGAAGATCAATTGGGACAGGGGGCCCAAGAGACCCAGTACTTC. The full variable domain, with the rest looked up from reference TRBV29-1 and TRBJ2-5, is SAVISQKPSRDICQRGTSLTIQCQVDSQVTMMFWYRQQPGQSLTLIATANQGSEATYESGFVIDKFPISRPNLTFSTLTVSNMSPEDSSIYLCSVEDQLGQGAQETQYFGPGTRLLVL.

The chain joins TRBV19 to TRBJ1-5; possible D gene TRBD1, 5 bases. Trimming removed 5 bases at V and 5 bases at J, with 22 bases between. Germline V gene lookup returns CDR1 LNHDA and CDR2 SQIVND (reference sequence). The CDR3 runs to 17 residues. For the CDR3, the DNA is TGTGCCAGTAGTGCCAACCTGGTCAGGGCCCTATATCAGCCCCAGCATTTT. Its translation: CASSANLVRALYQPQHF. Full variable domain (missing parts from reference TRBV19 and TRBJ1-5): DGGITQSPKYLFRKEGQNVTLSCEQNLNHDAMYWYRQDPGQGLRLIYYSQIVNDFQKGDIAEGYSVSREKKESFPLTVTSAQKNPTAFYLCASSANLVRALYQPQHFGDGTRLSIL.

V usage is TRBV27 and J usage is TRBJ1-3, with 7 bases identical to TRBD1. Germline V gene lookup returns CDR1 MNHEY and CDR2 SMNVEV (reference sequence). Trimming removed 9 bases from V and 1 base from J; junction bases left unmatched: 12. CDR3 length: 16 amino acids. The CDR3 loop reads CARGRTGVQSGNTIYF. CDR3 nucleotides: TGTGCCAGGGGAAGAACAGGGGTCCAATCTGGAAACACCATATATTTT.

The V call is TRBV5-6, the J call TRBJ2-7; a weak D match, TRBD2 (6 bases). The germline CDR1 and CDR2 sequences are SGHDT and YYEEEE. V lost 3 bases to trimming and J lost 0 bases, with 13 bases between them. CDR3 size: 15 residues. CDR3 DNA sequence: TGTGCCAGCAGCTCATTAGCGGATAACTCCTACGAGCAGTACTTC. This translates into CASSSLADNSYEQYF. Filled out from reference TRBV5-6 and TRBJ2-7, the complete variable domain reads DAGVTQSPTHLIKTRGQQVTLRCSPKSGHDTVSWYQQALGQGPQFIFQYYEEEERQRGNFPDRFSGHQFPNYSSELNVNALLLGDSALYLCASSSLADNSYEQYFGPGTRLTVT.

The V and J genes are TRBV28 and TRBJ2-1, with 8 nucleotides matching TRBD2. Germline CDR1 and CDR2: MDHEN and SYDVKM. CDR3 length equals 15 residues. The ends lost 6 bases at V and 4 bases at J; junction bases unmatched: 8. Written as DNA, the CDR3 is TGTGCCAGCAGCCGGAGCGGGAGTGGATACAATGAGCAGTTCTTC. Translation: CASSRSGSGYNEQFF.

This chain links TRBV11-2 with TRBJ2-5; the D gene is possibly TRBD1 (6 bases). Per the germline V gene, CDR1 is SGHAT and CDR2 is FQNNGV. With 5 bases removed from V and 4 bases from J, the gap between germline ends came to 26 bases. The CDR3 loop spans 18 amino acids. CDR3 sequence reads: CASSVSPSLQGIRETQYF. The CDR3 nucleotides read TGTGCCAGCAGCGTTAGCCCTTCCTTACAGGGCATCCGAGAGACCCAGTACTTC.

The chain recombines TRBV2 with TRBJ2-7; tentative D call: TRBD1 (5 bases). This CDR3 spans 14 amino acids. V was clipped by 7 bases and J by 0 bases, with 13 bases between them. CDR1 SNHLY and CDR2 FYNNEI come from the germline V gene. The CDR3 here is CASKSRASSYEQYF. As DNA, the CDR3 is TGTGCCAGCAAGAGCAGGGCAAGCTCCTACGAGCAGTACTTC. Filled out from reference TRBV2 and TRBJ2-7, the complete variable domain reads EPEVTQTPSHQVTQMGQEVILRCVPISNHLYFYWYRQILGQKVEFLVSFYNNEISEKSEIFDDQFSVERPDGSNFTLKIRSTKLEDSAMYFCASKSRASSYEQYFGPGTRLTVT.

The chain joins TRBV19 to TRBJ1-5; tentatively, D is TRBD1 (5 bases). The CDR3 consists of 15 residues. Germline values: CDR1 LNHDA, CDR2 SQIVND (reference sequence). Trimming left V 5 bases short and J 2 bases short, with 13 bases between. Here the CDR3 reads CASSYAGTGNQPQHF. The CDR3 DNA is TGTGCCAGTAGTTATGCCGGGACGGGCAATCAGCCCCAGCATTTT.

The J gene is TRBJ2-1, the V gene TRBV2; 10 bases are shared with TRBD2. Trimming cost V 3 bases and J 4 bases; bases outside gene matches: 9. The CDR3 extends over 17 amino acids. The V gene's germline CDR1 is SNHLY and CDR2 FYNNEI. The DNA for the CDR3 is TGTGCCAGCAGTGAGGTCCCTAGCGGGAGCGTATACAATGAGCAGTTCTTC. The encoded protein is CASSEVPSGSVYNEQFF. Full variable domain (remainder filled in from reference TRBV2 and TRBJ2-1): EPEVTQTPSHQVTQMGQEVILRCVPISNHLYFYWYRQILGQKVEFLVSFYNNEISEKSEIFDDQFSVERPDGSNFTLKIRSTKLEDSAMYFCASSEVPSGSVYNEQFFGPGTRLTVL.

The gene calls are TRBV27 and TRBJ1-5, with D possibly being TRBD1 (5 bases). Germline CDR1 and CDR2: MNHEY and SMNVEV (reference sequence). The CDR3 is 13 amino acids. The ends were cut back, 4 bases at V and 7 bases at J, with 11 bases in the middle. The CDR3: CASSSQGRQPQHF. CDR3 sequence (DNA): TGTGCCAGCAGTTCCCAGGGTAGGCAGCCCCAGCATTTT.